Presented here are 8 T cell receptor beta chains from one specimen sequenced in a study of blood T cell repertoires in COVID-19. Only in-frame clones appear in the TCRdb table, and some are missing; sequencing was by immunoSEQ multiplex PCR. The sample lists over 100,000 clones; 85% were seen once. Sequencing was carried out using peripheral blood. The receptor set was obtained from an elderly man with acute or convalescent COVID-19.

This chain links TRBV3-1 (or the pseudogene TRBV3-2) with TRBJ2-5; 7 bases line up with TRBD2. CDR3 length: 14 amino acids. Germline lookup yields CDR1 LGHDT and CDR2 YNNKEL (reference sequence). Trimming cost V 0 bases and J 4 bases; bases outside gene matches: 2. CDR3 loop: CASSQEIAGETQYF. In DNA, the CDR3 is TGTGCCAGCAGCCAAGAAATAGCGGGAGAGACCCAGTACTTC.

V gene TRBV2 combines with J gene TRBJ1-2; no clear D. CDR1 and CDR2 (germline): SNHLY, FYNNEI. CDR3 length: 13 residues. Trimming left V 4 bases short and J 0 bases short, with 6 bases between. The CDR3 DNA follows: TGTGCCAGCAGTGTGGCAGCTAACTATGGCTACACCTTC. Translating it yields CASSVAANYGYTF.

V and J are TRBV19 and TRBJ1-5, with 7 nucleotides matching TRBD1. The CDR3 has 15 amino acids. V dropped 4 bases and J dropped 5; count of bases not matched to a gene: 8. The germline gives CDR1 LNHDA, CDR2 SQIVND (reference sequence). The CDR3 DNA reads as TGTGCCAGTAGTAGACCGGACAGGCCGGATCAGCCCCAGCATTTT. It yields the protein CASSRPDRPDQPQHF.

CDR3 sequence: CASSVGSLVQETQYF. The CDR3 region has the DNA TGTGCCAGCAGCGTGGGCAGCTTAGTTCAAGAGACCCAGTACTTC. The genes are TRBV9 and TRBJ2-5; no reliable D call. Trimming pared 2 bases from V and 2 bases from J, leaving 13 bases between. Germline V lookup: CDR1 SGDLS, CDR2 YYNGEE. The CDR3 length is 15 residues.

The chain links TRBV6-5 to TRBJ2-7; tentatively, D is TRBD1 (5 bases). The CDR3 consists of 12 residues. CDR1 and CDR2 from the germline V gene are MNHEY and SVGAGI. V was pared by 10 bases and J by 2 bases, with 12 bases between. The CDR3 DNA reads as TGTGCCACACAACAGGTCCCCTACGAGCAGTACTTC. Residues: CATQQVPYEQYF.

The chain is built from TRBV7-2 and TRBJ1-4, with D possibly TRBD1 on 6 matching bases. The germline V gene has CDR1 SGHTA and CDR2 FQGNSA. V was clipped by 2 bases and J by 5 bases, with 12 bases between them. The CDR3 contains 15 residues. CDR3 region: CASSLFAGENEKLFF. The DNA for the CDR3 is TGTGCCAGCAGCTTATTTGCAGGGGAAAATGAAAAACTGTTTTTT.

The chain has TRBV27 and TRBJ1-1; TRBD1 is a possible D gene (5 bases). This CDR3 has 18 residues. V lost 1 base and J 0 bases, leaving 18 bases between the germline ends. CDR1 is MNHEY, CDR2 SMNVEV, per germline (reference sequence). The CDR3 is CASSLYRGSPSLNTEAFF. The CDR3 bases are TGTGCCAGCAGTTTATATAGGGGCAGCCCTTCCTTGAACACTGAAGCTTTCTTT.

The chain carries TRBV19 and TRBJ1-2, with D unresolved. The CDR3 runs to 12 residues. Trimming took 7 bases from V and 4 from J, leaving 10 bases between them. Per germline, CDR1 LNHDA and CDR2 SQIVND (reference sequence). The CDR3 spells CASTPGLYGYTF. The CDR3 coding sequence is TGTGCCAGTACCCCGGGTCTCTATGGCTACACCTTC.